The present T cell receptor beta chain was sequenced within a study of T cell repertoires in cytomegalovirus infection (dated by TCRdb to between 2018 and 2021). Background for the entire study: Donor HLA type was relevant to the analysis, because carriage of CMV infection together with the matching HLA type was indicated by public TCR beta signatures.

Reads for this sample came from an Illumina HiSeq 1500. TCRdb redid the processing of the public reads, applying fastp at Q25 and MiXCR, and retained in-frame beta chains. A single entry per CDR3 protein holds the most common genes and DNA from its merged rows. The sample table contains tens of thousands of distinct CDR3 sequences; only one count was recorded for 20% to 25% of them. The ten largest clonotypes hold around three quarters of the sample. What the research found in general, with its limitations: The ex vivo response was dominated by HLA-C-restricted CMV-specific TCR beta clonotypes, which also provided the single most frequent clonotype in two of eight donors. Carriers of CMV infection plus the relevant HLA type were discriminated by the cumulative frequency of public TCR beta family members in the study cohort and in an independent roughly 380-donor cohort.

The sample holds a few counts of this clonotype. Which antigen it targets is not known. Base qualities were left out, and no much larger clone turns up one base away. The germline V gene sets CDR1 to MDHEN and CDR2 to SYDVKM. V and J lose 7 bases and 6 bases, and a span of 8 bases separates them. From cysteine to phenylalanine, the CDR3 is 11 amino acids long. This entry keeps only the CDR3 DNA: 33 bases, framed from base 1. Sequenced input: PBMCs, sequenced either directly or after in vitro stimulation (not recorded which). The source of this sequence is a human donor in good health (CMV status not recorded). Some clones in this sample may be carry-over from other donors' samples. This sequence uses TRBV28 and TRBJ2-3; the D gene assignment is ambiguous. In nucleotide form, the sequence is TGTGCCAGCACCTCGAGGGATACGCAGTATTTT. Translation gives CASTSRDTQYF.